This TCR beta chain was identified during a study of cytomegalovirus exposure and HLA in healthy donors. Broader study findings: A few CMV-associated chains proved CMV antigen-specific in vitro.

As regards this clone: Antigen: not known.

CDR1 and CDR2 from the germline V gene are LNHDA and SQIVND (reference sequence). This CDR3 has 15 residues. V was pared by 4 bases and J by 3 bases, with 7 bases of the junction left unmatched. The PCR employed 60 Vbeta primers together with 13 Jbeta primers. The method was immunoSEQ multiplex PCR; TCRdb's version includes in-frame clones alone and lacks a portion of them. The sample has more than 95,000 clones; about 85% are singletons. The TCR sequence derives from a man between 18 and 29 years old in good health and CMV-seropositive. Sequencing was done on a sample of PBMCs. The chain joins TRBV19 to TRBJ2-7; 9 nucleotides align to TRBD2. CDR3 in DNA: TGTGCCAGTAGTACCCGTAGCGGGAGAGGCTACGAGCAGTACTTC. Translating it yields CASSTRSGRGYEQYF.